This is a list of T cell receptor beta chains from one sample in a study of blood T cell repertoires in COVID-19. Libraries were prepared by immunoSEQ multiplex PCR; TCRdb keeps only in-frame clonotypes and omits some of them. The table lists around 260,000 clones, 70% to 90% of them singletons. What was sequenced was PBMCs or T cells enriched from blood (not recorded which). These TCRs come from a woman aged 25-40 years who had recovered from COVID-19. The CDR3 runs from the conserved cysteine through the conserved F or W. The D gene is left open where the match is weak. Clone size is given for some rows only: seen once, a few or many times, or a class if the clone is expanded.

size	V	D	J	DNA	CDR3
NA	TRBV30	NA	TRBJ1-1	TGTGCCTGGAGTGTTCGGGAAAACACTGAAGCTTTCTTT	CAWSVRENTEAFF
few	TRBV2	NA	TRBJ1-4	TGTGCCAGCACCGGGGATGGGAGGCCGAATGAAAAACTGTTTTTT	CASTGDGRPNEKLFF
NA	TRBV2	TRBD1	TRBJ2-7	TGTGCCAGCAGAGAACTTCCGGGACAGGGCCCCTACGAGCAGTACTTC	CASRELPGQGPYEQYF
once	TRBV18	NA	TRBJ1-1	TGTGCCAGCTCACAACAGGTGCCAGGGGACACTGAAGCTTTCTTT	CASSQQVPGDTEAFF
NA	TRBV10-3	TRBD1	TRBJ1-3	TGTGCCATCTCCTCTCTGACAGGGTATTGGGGAAACACCATATATTTT	CAISSLTGYWGNTIYF
NA	TRBV4-1	TRBD2	TRBJ2-3	TGCGCCAGCACCATCCAGGGACTAGCTACAGATACGCAGTATTTT	CASTIQGLATDTQYF
NA	TRBV30	NA	TRBJ2-1	TGTGCCTGGAGTGTAACTAGCTTCAATGAGCAGTTCTTC	CAWSVTSFNEQFF
NA	TRBV5-6	NA	TRBJ1-1	TGTGCCAGCAGCTTTGGGCAGGGGAACACTGAAGCTTTCTTT	CASSFGQGNTEAFF
NA	TRBV5-8	NA	TRBJ2-3	TGTGCCAGCAGACAGGGAAACACAGATACGCAGTATTTT	CASRQGNTDTQYF
NA	TRBV28	TRBD2	TRBJ2-7	TGTGCCATCGGACTAGCGGGAGGGGGGAGCTACGAGCAGTACTTC	CAIGLAGGGSYEQYF
once	TRBV19	TRBD2	TRBJ2-5	TGTGCCAGTAGTACCCCCCGTTCTAGCGGGAGGGGTGGGACCCAGTACTTC	CASSTPRSSGRGGTQYF
NA	TRBV28	TRBD1	TRBJ2-3	TGTGCCAGCAGTTTTCGTGGACAGGGCCAAGATACGCAGTATTTT	CASSFRGQGQDTQYF
few	TRBV5-1	TRBD1	TRBJ1-1	TGCGCCAGCAGAGGGGGCGGTTCGAACACTGAAGCTTTCTTT	CASRGGGSNTEAFF
NA	TRBV27	TRBD1	TRBJ2-1	TGTGCCAGCAGGCCCGGACAGGTTCCACAGGAGCAGTTCTTC	CASRPGQVPQEQFF
NA	TRBV7-3	NA	TRBJ1-2	TGTGCCAGCAGCTTAATAGCCAGGGCCGATGGCTACACCTTC	CASSLIARADGYTF
NA	TRBV4-1	NA	TRBJ1-2	TGCGCCAGCAGCCAAGATTCCGGACCGGGAGAGAACTATGGCTACACCTTC	CASSQDSGPGENYGYTF
NA	TRBV18	TRBD1	TRBJ2-7	TGTGCCAGCTCACCACCGGGCAGGGGGCTCTACGAGCAGTACTTC	CASSPPGRGLYEQYF
NA	TRBV2	TRBD2	TRBJ2-3	TGTGCCAGCAGTATACTAGCGGGAGCGTCCACAGATACGCAGTATTTT	CASSILAGASTDTQYF
few	TRBV28	TRBD1	TRBJ1-4	TGTGCCAGCAGTTTGGATCCCACCGGGACAGCCGATAATGAAAAACTGTTTTTT	CASSLDPTGTADNEKLFF
NA	TRBV4-1	NA	TRBJ2-3	TGCGCCAGCAGCCAAGCGAAACAGAATCCTAGCACAGATACGCAGTATTTT	CASSQAKQNPSTDTQYF
NA	TRBV5-1	NA	TRBJ1-4	TGCGCCAGCACGGAGGGACCTAATGAAAAACTGTTTTTT	CASTEGPNEKLFF
NA	TRBV29-1	NA	TRBJ1-1	TGCAGCGTTGAAATGAGACTCTCCTACATGAACACTGAAGCTTTCTTT	CSVEMRLSYMNTEAFF
NA	TRBV7-2	TRBD1	TRBJ1-1	TGTGCCAGCAGCTTCGGTTTAGGGACAGGGAAGAACACTGAAGCTTTCTTT	CASSFGLGTGKNTEAFF
NA	TRBV28	NA	TRBJ1-3	TGTGCCAGCAGTTTCCCCCTATACAGGGCTGGAAACACCATATATTTT	CASSFPLYRAGNTIYF
NA	TRBV7-8	TRBD2	TRBJ2-2	TGTGCCAGCAGCCCCAGGACTAGCGGGAACACCGGGGAGCTGTTTTTT	CASSPRTSGNTGELFF
NA	TRBV28	NA	TRBJ1-1	TGTGCCACCGGAGGGCACCTGAACACTGAAGCTTTCTTT	CATGGHLNTEAFF
NA	TRBV14	TRBD2	TRBJ2-7	TGTGCCAGCAGCCGGGGACTAGCGGGGGGGCTCCCCTCCTACGAGCAGTACTTC	CASSRGLAGGLPSYEQYF
NA	TRBV3-1/TRBV3-2	NA	TRBJ1-1	TGTGCCAGCAGCCAAACAGGGTTTGTTTTCTTT	CASSQTGFVFF
NA	TRBV6-6	TRBD1	TRBJ2-3	TGTGCCAGCAGGTCAGGGGGTAGCACAGATACGCAGTATTTT	CASRSGGSTDTQYF
NA	TRBV2	NA	TRBJ2-7	TGTGCCAGCAGTGGGACGGACACCTACGAGCAGTACTTC	CASSGTDTYEQYF
once	TRBV7-3	TRBD2	TRBJ2-4	TGTGCCAGCAGCTTAACTCCTAGCGGGGAAAACATTCAGTACTTC	CASSLTPSGENIQYF
NA	TRBV18	NA	TRBJ2-5	TGTGCCAGCCGAAGGGGAAGGGAGGAGGAAGAGACCCAGTACTTC	CASRRGREEEETQYF
NA	TRBV27	TRBD1	TRBJ1-2	TGTGCCAGCAGTCTCCACTGGACAGGGGACGACTATGGCTACACCTTC	CASSLHWTGDDYGYTF
NA	TRBV3-1/TRBV3-2	TRBD1	TRBJ1-2	TGTGCCAGCAGCCGTGGGACAGGGGATGGCTACACCTTC	CASSRGTGDGYTF
NA	TRBV5-1	TRBD1	TRBJ2-7	TGCGCCAGCAGCTTGGCCCTGTCGGGGACAGACGAGTACGAGCAGTACTTC	CASSLALSGTDEYEQYF
NA	TRBV15	NA	TRBJ2-1	TGTGCCACCAGCAGTTTGAAGAGCTCCTACAATGAGCAGTTCTTC	CATSSLKSSYNEQFF
NA	TRBV5-4	NA	TRBJ1-1	TGTGCCAGCACTTTGTCGACGGGGAACACTGAAGCTTTCTTT	CASTLSTGNTEAFF
NA	TRBV7-3	NA	TRBJ2-1	TGTGCCAGCAGCCTAGGGGCAGGGTTTGTTAATGAGCAGTTCTTC	CASSLGAGFVNEQFF
once	TRBV5-6	TRBD1	TRBJ1-3	TGTGCCAGCAGCCAATTAGGACAGGGGGTGACCATATATTTT	CASSQLGQGVTIYF
NA	TRBV5-1	NA	TRBJ1-1	TGCGCCAGCAGCTTGCCAGGGTTGGTTAACGGAGCTTTCTTT	CASSLPGLVNGAFF
NA	TRBV7-6	NA	TRBJ1-3	TGTGCCAGCAGCTCATATATTCGGGGTGCCCCAGGAAACACCATATATTTT	CASSSYIRGAPGNTIYF